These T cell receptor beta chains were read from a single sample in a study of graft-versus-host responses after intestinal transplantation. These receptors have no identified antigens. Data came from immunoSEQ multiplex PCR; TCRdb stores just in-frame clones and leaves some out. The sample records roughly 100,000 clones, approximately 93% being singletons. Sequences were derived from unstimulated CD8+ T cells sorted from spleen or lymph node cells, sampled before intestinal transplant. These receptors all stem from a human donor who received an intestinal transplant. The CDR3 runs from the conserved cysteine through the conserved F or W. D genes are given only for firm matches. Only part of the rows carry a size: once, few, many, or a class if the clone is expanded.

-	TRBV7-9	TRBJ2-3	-	CASRPGGGPAGGPQYF	TGTGCCAGCAGGCCAGGGGGGGGACCTGCCGGGGGGCCGCAGTATTTT
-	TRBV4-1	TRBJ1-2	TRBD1	CASSPDRTGYTF	TGCGCCAGCAGCCCGGACAGGACTGGCTACACCTTC
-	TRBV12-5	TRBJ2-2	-	CASGPDADRAREVF	TGTGCTAGTGGCCCGGACGCTGATAGGGCCCGCGAGGTTTTT
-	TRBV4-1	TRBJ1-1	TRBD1	CASSQGTGDYAEAFF	TGCGCCAGCAGCCAAGGAACAGGGGATTACGCTGAAGCTTTCTTT
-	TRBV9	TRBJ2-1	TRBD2	CASSVLAYSGGPNNEQFF	TGTGCCAGCAGCGTACTGGCCTATAGCGGGGGACCTAACAATGAGCAGTTCTTC
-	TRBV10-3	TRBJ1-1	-	CAIRSGNTEAFF	TGTGCCATTCGCTCGGGAAACACTGAAGCTTTCTTT
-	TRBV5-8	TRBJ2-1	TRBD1	CASRDRLGEQFF	TGTGCCAGCAGGGACAGGTTGGGGGAGCAGTTCTTC
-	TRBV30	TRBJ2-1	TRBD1	CAWSVGTGGANEQFF	TGTGCCTGGAGTGTAGGTACAGGGGGAGCCAATGAGCAGTTCTTC
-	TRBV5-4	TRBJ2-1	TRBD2	CASSFTSGGYNEQFF	TGTGCCAGCAGCTTCACTAGCGGGGGCTACAATGAGCAGTTCTTC
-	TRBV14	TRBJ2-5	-	CASSQDATYQETQYF	TGTGCCAGCAGCCAAGATGCTACCTACCAAGAGACCCAGTACTTC
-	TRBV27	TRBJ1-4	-	CASSGSHNEKLFF	TGTGCCAGCAGCGGCAGCCATAATGAAAAACTGTTTTTT
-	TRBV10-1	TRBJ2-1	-	CASSEFRNNEQFF	TGCGCCAGCAGTGAGTTTCGGAACAATGAGCAGTTCTTC
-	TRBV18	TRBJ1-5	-	CASSPPLIGAVQPQHF	TGTGCCAGCTCACCACCGTTAATAGGGGCCGTTCAGCCCCAGCATTTT
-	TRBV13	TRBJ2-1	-	CASSLNLVDEQFF	TGTGCCAGCAGCTTAAATCTCGTCGATGAGCAGTTCTTC
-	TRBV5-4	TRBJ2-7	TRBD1	CASSLGDRYYEQYF	TGTGCCAGCAGCTTGGGGGACAGGTACTACGAGCAGTACTTC
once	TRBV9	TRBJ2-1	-	CASSVEGGNEQFF	TGTGCCAGCAGCGTAGAGGGGGGAAATGAGCAGTTCTTC
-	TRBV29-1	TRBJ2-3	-	CSVEDRARLASTDTQYF	TGCAGCGTTGAAGATCGAGCTAGGCTAGCTAGCACAGATACGCAGTATTTT
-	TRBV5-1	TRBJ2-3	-	CASSPGDPATDTQYF	TGCGCCAGCAGCCCCGGGGACCCGGCCACAGATACGCAGTATTTT
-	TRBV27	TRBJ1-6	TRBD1	CASSLQYRDRGSPLHF	TGTGCCAGCAGTTTACAATATAGGGACAGGGGATCACCCCTCCACTTT
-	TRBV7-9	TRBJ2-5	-	CASSLVWVPETQYF	TGTGCCAGCAGCTTAGTATGGGTGCCAGAGACCCAGTACTTC
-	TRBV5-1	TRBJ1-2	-	CALMPEGGYTF	TGCGCCTTAATGCCCGAAGGGGGCTACACCTTC
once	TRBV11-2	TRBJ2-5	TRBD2	CASSPGTSGGLYQETQYF	TGTGCCAGCAGCCCGGGGACTAGCGGGGGGCTCTACCAAGAGACCCAGTACTTC
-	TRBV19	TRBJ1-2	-	CASSRDGSSTF	TGTGCCAGTAGTCGGGACGGTTCGTCCACCTTC
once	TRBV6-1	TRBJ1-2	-	CASSIQPQGDYGYTF	TGTGCCAGCAGTATACAACCGCAGGGAGATTATGGCTACACCTTC
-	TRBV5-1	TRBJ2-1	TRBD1	CASSPLGQVLYNEQFF	TGCGCCAGCAGCCCCCTCGGACAGGTTCTTTACAATGAGCAGTTCTTC
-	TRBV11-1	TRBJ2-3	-	CASSLAFGDTQYF	TGTGCCAGCAGCTTAGCGTTCGGGGATACGCAGTATTTT
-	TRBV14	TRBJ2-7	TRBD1	CASSLNLAGTGGSLSSYEQYF	TGTGCCAGCAGCCTCAATTTAGCAGGGACAGGGGGCTCCTTGAGCTCCTACGAGCAGTACTTC
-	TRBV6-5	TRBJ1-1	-	CASSSQGNTEAFF	TGTGCCAGCAGTTCACAGGGGAACACTGAAGCTTTCTTT
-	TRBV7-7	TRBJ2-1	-	CASSPGASRGNEQFF	TGTGCCAGCAGCCCTGGGGCTTCCCGGGGGAATGAGCAGTTCTTC
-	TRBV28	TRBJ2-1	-	CASSLFRLLTYNEQFF	TGTGCCAGCAGTTTATTCCGCCTTTTGACCTACAATGAGCAGTTCTTC
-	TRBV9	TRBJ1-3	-	CASSHPGARNTIYF	TGTGCCAGCAGCCATCCAGGGGCCCGAAACACCATATATTTT
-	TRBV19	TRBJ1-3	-	CASSIGTTTGNTIYF	TGTGCCAGTAGTATAGGGACGACAACTGGAAACACCATATATTTT